The next 16 T cell receptor beta chains were all read from a single sample in a study of cytomegalovirus exposure and HLA in healthy donors. Researchers ran the PCR with 60 Vbeta and 13 Jbeta primers. Sequenced by immunoSEQ multiplex PCR; TCRdb stores in-frame clones only, minus some. This table has approximately 180,000 clones, over 70% appearing once. Sequenced input: PBMCs. The receptors here all came from a male donor in good health and CMV-seronegative.

This clone showed up just a few times. The chain has TRBV10-3 and TRBJ1-3, with D perhaps matching TRBD1 (5 bases). The CDR3 extends over 15 amino acids. Between the trimmed V and J ends, which lost 9 bases and 0 bases, there was a span of 15 bases. The V gene's germline CDR1 is ENHRY and CDR2 SYGVKD. Written as DNA, the CDR3 is TGTGCCATGACGAACGGGGGAACCTCTGGAAACACCATATATTTT. Translated, it gives CAMTNGGTSGNTIYF.

The gene calls are TRBV7-9 and TRBJ2-2, with TRBD1 matching 7 bases. CDR3 length equals 16 residues. Germline CDR1 and CDR2: SEHNR and FQNEAQ (reference sequence). V lost 3 bases to trimming and J lost 6 bases; unmatched junction nucleotides: 10. The DNA for the CDR3 is TGTGCCAGCAGCTTTCCGACAGGGCGAACATCCGGGGAGCTGTTTTTT. Translated: CASSFPTGRTSGELFF.

This chain uses TRBV9 with TRBJ2-3; weak D call: TRBD2 (6 bases). Germline V gene lookup returns CDR1 SGDLS and CDR2 YYNGEE. V lost 6 bases and J lost 1, with 18 bases in between. CDR3 length equals 16 residues. The CDR3 region has the DNA TGTGCCAGCACCCCCACCACCGGGACTCGCACAGATACGCAGTATTTT. Amino acids: CASTPTTGTRTDTQYF. The full variable domain, with the rest looked up from reference TRBV9 and TRBJ2-3, is DSGVTQTPKHLITATGQRVTLRCSPRSGDLSVYWYQQSLDQGLQFLIQYYNGEERAKGNILERFSAQQFPDLHSELNLSSLELGDSALYFCASTPTTGTRTDTQYFGPGTRLTVL.

The J gene is TRBJ2-3, the V gene TRBV7-2, with 7 bases that match TRBD1. The V segment lost 6 bases and the J segment 4 bases; nucleotides outside the gene matches: 7. The germline V gene encodes CDR1 SGHTA and CDR2 FQGNSA. The CDR3 is 14 residues long. The CDR3 protein is CASRTGVEADTQYF. As DNA, the CDR3 is TGTGCCAGCAGAACAGGGGTGGAGGCAGATACGCAGTATTTT.

The chain recombines TRBV7-3 with TRBJ2-3, with 10 bases fitting TRBD2. J lost 2 bases, V lost 4 bases, and 3 bases had no gene match. The germline gives CDR1 SGHTA, CDR2 FQGTGA. CDR3 length: 15 amino acids. The DNA for the CDR3 is TGTGCCAGCAGCTCTCTAGCGGGGGACACAGATACGCAGTATTTT. Translated, it gives CASSSLAGDTDTQYF.

This clone occurred once. This CDR3 reads CASSPNSYAVNTEAFF. The CDR3 bases are TGTGCCAGCTCACCGAATTCTTATGCGGTGAACACTGAAGCTTTCTTT. This sequence joins TRBV18 and TRBJ1-1; D remains unclear. CDR1 is KGHSH, CDR2 LQKENI, per germline. V lost 3 bases, J lost 0 bases, and 14 bases lay in between. The CDR3 extends over 16 amino acids.

The genes are TRBV14 and TRBJ2-3; D unclear. Germline CDR1 and CDR2: SGHDN and FVKESK. V shed 1 base and J shed 6 bases, with 11 bases lying between them. The CDR3 runs 14 residues. CDR3 sequence: CASSQGYSGDTQYF. In DNA form, the CDR3 reads TGTGCCAGCAGCCAAGGCTACAGTGGTGATACGCAGTATTTT.

This sequence joins TRBV5-4 and TRBJ2-1; TRBD2 aligns across 10 bases. With 4 bases clipped from V and 8 bases from J, the junction kept 9 bases outside the gene matches. CDR1 and CDR2 (germline): SGHNT, YYREEE (reference sequence). There are 15 residues in the CDR3. Here the CDR3 reads CASSPPAGGPHEQFF. CDR3 in DNA: TGTGCCAGCAGCCCACCAGCGGGGGGGCCCCATGAGCAGTTCTTC.

The genes are TRBV6-5 and TRBJ1-3, with 10 nucleotides matching TRBD1. Looked up from germline, CDR1 is MNHEY and CDR2 is SVGAGI. V lost 2 bases and J lost 3; bases outside the gene matches: 1. CDR3 size: 15 residues. CDR3 sequence reads: CASSYGTGVGNTIYF. The DNA of the CDR3 is TGTGCCAGCAGTTACGGGACAGGGGTTGGAAACACCATATATTTT.

J is TRBJ1-1 and V is TRBV6-5; TRBD1 aligns across 9 bases. Trimming at V came to 6 bases and at J to 4 bases, leaving 9 bases not matched to a gene. Germline CDR1 and CDR2: MNHEY and SVGAGI. The CDR3 loop spans 15 amino acids. Written as DNA, the CDR3 is TGTGCCAGCAGCCCCCGGGGACAGGGATCCACTGAAGCTTTCTTT. Its translation is CASSPRGQGSTEAFF.

The chain combines TRBV10-3 with TRBJ2-2, with TRBD2 as a possible D gene (5 bases). This CDR3 contains 16 residues. Between the trimmed V and J ends, which lost 4 bases and 2 bases, there was a span of 14 bases. The V gene's germline CDR1 is ENHRY and CDR2 SYGVKD. CDR3 in amino acids: CAISGFSGFNTGELFF. The CDR3 DNA reads as TGTGCCATCAGTGGGTTTTCGGGATTCAACACCGGGGAGCTGTTTTTT.

This clone showed up just once. The CDR3 DNA is TGTGCCAGCACCCTTGGGGGCAGCTCCTATAATTCACCCCTCCACTTT. Protein sequence: CASTLGGSSYNSPLHF. The chain joins TRBV2 to TRBJ1-6; D possibly corresponds to TRBD1 (6 bases). The V end was cut by 7 bases, the J end by 0 bases, with 13 bases between. The length of the CDR3 is 16 residues. CDR1 SNHLY and CDR2 FYNNEI come from the germline V gene.

The rearrangement links TRBV2 to TRBJ1-6; 9 bases match TRBD1. The V and J ends lost 7 bases and 4 bases, in that order; junction bases with no gene match: 14. The CDR3 is 18 amino acids. Germline V gives CDR1 SNHLY, CDR2 FYNNEI. In DNA form, the CDR3 reads TGTGCCAGCACCGTCAACCAAAGGACAGGGGCTTATAATTCACCCCTCCACTTT. Encoded protein: CASTVNQRTGAYNSPLHF.

This clone has just one count. This sequence joins TRBV7-2 and TRBJ1-4; no firm D call. Per the germline V gene, CDR1 is SGHTA and CDR2 is FQGNSA. The V end was cut by 2 bases, the J end by 4 bases, with 11 bases between. The length of the CDR3 is 15 residues. CDR3 bases: TGTGCCAGCAGCTTAACAGAAAGAGATAATGAAAAACTGTTTTTT. Translated: CASSLTERDNEKLFF.

V gene TRBV6-1 combines with J gene TRBJ2-7; 12 bases agree with TRBD2. V was clipped by 4 bases and J by 5 bases; unmatched bases: 3. This CDR3 region has 14 residues. CDR1 MNHNS and CDR2 SASEGT come from the germline V gene. In DNA, the CDR3 is TGTGCCAGCAGTGGACTAGCGGGAGTACACGAGCAGTACTTC. Its translation is CASSGLAGVHEQYF.

This clone was seen a handful of times. The chain is built from TRBV7-8 and TRBJ1-6; no reliable D call. Trimming pared 2 bases from V and 8 bases from J, leaving 16 bases between. Germline loops: CDR1 SGHVS, CDR2 FQNEAQ. This CDR3 spans 16 amino acids. DNA of the CDR3: TGTGCCAGCAGCTTAATGACGGCGGCATGGGATTCACCCCTCCACTTT. Translated, it gives CASSLMTAAWDSPLHF.